The entry below gives a single T cell receptor (beta chain) sequence along with its context. This sample is drawn from a study of blood T cell repertoires in COVID-19. Study overall: Some COVID-19 samples were acute and others convalescent; all came from the United States, Italy and Spain. PBMCs, B-cell-depleted T cells, or T cells provided the cDNA or gDNA that made up the material.

V lost 6 bases to trimming and J lost 1 base; unmatched junction nucleotides: 13. Germline CDR1 SQVTM, CDR2 ANQGSEA. The CDR3 has 17 amino acids. Original processing notes: Estimated nucleated cell counts came from reference gene primer amplification. TCRdb's table, derived via immunoSEQ multiplex PCR, lists solely in-frame clones and lacks some. The V and J calls and clone size were taken over from that table, and D and trimming were inferred from the DNA. The table records 200,000 to 250,000 clones, roughly 80% of them present only once. The source is a woman over 75 with acute or convalescent COVID-19. This sequence joins TRBV29-1 and TRBJ2-7; TRBD2 aligns across 12 bases. Sequences were obtained from peripheral blood. CDR3 loop: CSVGGFLAGGRSYEQYF. The DNA of the CDR3 is TGCAGCGTAGGAGGTTTTCTAGCGGGAGGGCGATCCTACGAGCAGTACTTC.